The clone carrying this T cell receptor beta chain was seen repeatedly, ten times or more. RNA transcripts were the template for amplifying TCR beta CDR3 regions. A first-round RT-PCR of the TCR CDR3 used the HTBI primer set. MiXCR, applied by TCRdb to the multiplex PCR reads, yields one record per CDR3 protein. The sample records hundreds of thousands of distinct CDR3 sequences, 14% being singletons. After removal of 5 bases from V and 0 bases from J, the junction contained 3 bases not matched to a gene. Germline CDR1 and CDR2: SEHNR and FQNEAQ (reference sequence). The CDR3 runs to 15 residues. The entry originates in a study of T cells in Graves' hyperthyroidism and ophthalmopathy. Study background: Specimen type is peripheral blood, collected at initial diagnosis prior to any treatment.

The source of this sequence is a woman aged 50 to 60 with Graves' ophthalmopathy. Specimen: blood. The chain uses TRBV7-9 and TRBJ2-3; 9 bases map to TRBD1. In nucleotides, the CDR3 is TGTGCCAGCAGCCGAGGGACAGGGAGCACAGATACGCAGTATTTT. Its protein product is CASSRGTGSTDTQYF.